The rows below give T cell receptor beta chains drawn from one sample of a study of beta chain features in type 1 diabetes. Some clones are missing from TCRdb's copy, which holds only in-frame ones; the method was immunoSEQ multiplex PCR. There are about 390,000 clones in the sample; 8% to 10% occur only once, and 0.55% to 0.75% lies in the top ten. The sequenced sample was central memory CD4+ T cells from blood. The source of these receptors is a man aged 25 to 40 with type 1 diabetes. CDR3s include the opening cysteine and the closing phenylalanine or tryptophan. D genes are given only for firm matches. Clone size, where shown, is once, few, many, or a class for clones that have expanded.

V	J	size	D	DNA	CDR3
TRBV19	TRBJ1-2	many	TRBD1	TGTGCCAGTAGCATGTCCGGGACAGGGGCTACGGTGGATGGCTACACCTTC	CASSMSGTGATVDGYTF
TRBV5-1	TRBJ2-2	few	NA	TGCGCCAGCAGCTTGGCAGGGTCGAACACCGGGGAGCTGTTTTTT	CASSLAGSNTGELFF
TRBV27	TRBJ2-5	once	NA	TGTGCCAGCAGTTTTGCCGGGGATTTCAGAGAGACCCAGTACTTC	CASSFAGDFRETQYF
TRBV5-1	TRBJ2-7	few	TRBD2	TGCGCCAGCAGCTTGGGGACTAGTCGGAGCTCCTACGAGCAGTACTTC	CASSLGTSRSSYEQYF
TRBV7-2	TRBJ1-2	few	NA	TGTGCCAGCAGCTTCCCCTGGTCAGGGCTTAGCTATGGCTACACCTTC	CASSFPWSGLSYGYTF
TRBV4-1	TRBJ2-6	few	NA	TGCGCCAGCAGCCAAGTTGGAAGTCCAGGTGGGGCCAACGTCCTGACTTTC	CASSQVGSPGGANVLTF
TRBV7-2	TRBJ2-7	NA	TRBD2	TGTGCCAGCAGCTCACGACTAGCTCGCGAGCAGTACTTC	CASSSRLAREQYF
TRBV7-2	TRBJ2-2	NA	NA	TGTGCCAGCAGCTTCTCGGGAGCCAACACCGGGGAGCTGTTTTTT	CASSFSGANTGELFF
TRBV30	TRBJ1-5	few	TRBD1	TGTGCCTGGACGGGACAGAGCAATCAGCCCCAGCATTTT	CAWTGQSNQPQHF
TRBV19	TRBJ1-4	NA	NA	TGTGCCAGTAGTTCCCAAGGCCAGACTGAGGATGAAAAACTGTTTTTT	CASSSQGQTEDEKLFF
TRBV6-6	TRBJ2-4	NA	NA	TGTGCCATCAGTAACCAGGGGATCGACAAAAACATTCAGTACTTC	CAISNQGIDKNIQYF
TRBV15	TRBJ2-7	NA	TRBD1	TGTGCCACCAGCAGAGGCGGACAGGGCTACGAGCAGTACTTC	CATSRGGQGYEQYF
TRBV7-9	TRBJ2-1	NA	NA	TGTGCCAGTCACTCTGGGGTAGATTTCTACAATGAGCAGTTCTTC	CASHSGVDFYNEQFF
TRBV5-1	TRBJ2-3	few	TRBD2	TGCGCCAGCAGCTTGGTGGCGGGAGTACGAGATACGCAGTATTTT	CASSLVAGVRDTQYF
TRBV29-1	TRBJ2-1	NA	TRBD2	TGCAGCGCCCGCGGGACTAGCGGTTACAATGAGCAGTTCTTC	CSARGTSGYNEQFF
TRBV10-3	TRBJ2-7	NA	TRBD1	TGTGCCATCAGTGAGGAGATCCAGGGACAGGGACCTATCTACGAGCAGTACTTC	CAISEEIQGQGPIYEQYF
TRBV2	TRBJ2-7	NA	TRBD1	TGTGCCAGCAGTGAGACGGACAGGGGGCCACAACAGCAGTACTTC	CASSETDRGPQQQYF
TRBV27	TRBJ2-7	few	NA	TGTGCCAGCAGATTGGATTACGCCTACGAGCAGTACTTC	CASRLDYAYEQYF
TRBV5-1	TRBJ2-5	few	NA	TGCGCCAGCAGCGGGGGCAGGGGCAAAGAGACCCAGTACTTC	CASSGGRGKETQYF
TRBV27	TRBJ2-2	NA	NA	TGTGCCAGCAGTTTTTCGGGGATCGCCGGGGAGCTGTTTTTT	CASSFSGIAGELFF
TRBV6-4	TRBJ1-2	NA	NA	TGTGCCAGCAGTGACCTACCGGGAGATTCCCTACACTTC	CASSDLPGDSLHF
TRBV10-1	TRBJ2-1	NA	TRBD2	TGCGCCAGCAGTGAGGCCGGGACTAGCACGTTCTTC	CASSEAGTSTFF
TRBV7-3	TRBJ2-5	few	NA	TGTGCCAGCAGCTTACGCGGGGGCACCCAAGAGACCCAGTACTTC	CASSLRGGTQETQYF
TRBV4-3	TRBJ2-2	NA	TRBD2	TGCGCCAGCAGCCCCCGGCGGGGGTCCGGGGAGCTGTTTTTT	CASSPRRGSGELFF
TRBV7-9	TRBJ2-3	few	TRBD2	TGTGCCAGCAGCGTTGGACTAGGATGGGGCACAGATACGCAGTATTTT	CASSVGLGWGTDTQYF
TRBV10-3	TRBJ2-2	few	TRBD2	TGTGCCATCAGTGACCCCGGACTAGCGGGAGGGCGAGGCACCGGGGAGCTGTTTTTT	CAISDPGLAGGRGTGELFF
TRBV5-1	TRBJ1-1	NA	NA	TGCGCCAGCAGCTTCGAAGGGCTGGACACTGAAGCTTTCTTT	CASSFEGLDTEAFF
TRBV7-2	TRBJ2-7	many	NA	TGTGCCAGCAGCTCGACCTACGAGCAGTACTTC	CASSSTYEQYF
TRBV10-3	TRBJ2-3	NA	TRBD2	TGTGCCATCCAGCGGGAGCTCACAGATACGCAGTATTTT	CAIQRELTDTQYF
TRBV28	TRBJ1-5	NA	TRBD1	TGTGCCAGCAATATCCCTACAGGGGGTGGGCAGCCCCAGCATTTT	CASNIPTGGGQPQHF
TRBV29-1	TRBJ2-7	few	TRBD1	TGCAGCGTTAAACAGGGGGGAGAGTCCTACGAGCAGTACTTC	CSVKQGGESYEQYF
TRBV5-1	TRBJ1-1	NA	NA	TGCGCCAGCAGCTTGGCCCCGCATAGCCCCTCGGACACTGAAGCTTTCTTT	CASSLAPHSPSDTEAFF
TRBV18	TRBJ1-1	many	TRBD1	TGTGCCAGCTCACCCCCGGACAGGCCTGGGGCTTTCTTT	CASSPPDRPGAFF
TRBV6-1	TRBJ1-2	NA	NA	TGTGCCAGCAGTGAAAGTTTTAGGGAAGTCTATGGCTACACCTTC	CASSESFREVYGYTF
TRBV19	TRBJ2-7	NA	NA	TGTGCCAGTAGTAATGAGCATAGCTCCTACGAGCAGTACTTC	CASSNEHSSYEQYF
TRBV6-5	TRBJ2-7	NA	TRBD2	TGTGCCAGCATCCTCCACACTAGCGGGAGAAGAATGAAGTACTTC	CASILHTSGRRMKYF
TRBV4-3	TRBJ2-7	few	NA	TGCGCCAGCAGCCAAGCAGGGGGGGGCACCTCGGGATACGAGCAGTACTTC	CASSQAGGGTSGYEQYF
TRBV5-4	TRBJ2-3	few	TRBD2	TGTGCCAGCAGCTTGGCGGGAGGGCCGGGTACGCAGTATTTT	CASSLAGGPGTQYF
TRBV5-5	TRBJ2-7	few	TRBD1	TGTGCCAGCAGCTTGTACGGGACAGGGGACAACGAGCAGTACTTC	CASSLYGTGDNEQYF
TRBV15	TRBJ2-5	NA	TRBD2	TGTGCCACCAGCAGAGATCCTGGGACTATGCCCAGAGAGACCCAGTACTTC	CATSRDPGTMPRETQYF
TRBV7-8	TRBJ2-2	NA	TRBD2	TGTGCCAGCAGCCCAGGACTAGCGGGGCCCACCGGGGAGCTGTTTTTT	CASSPGLAGPTGELFF